This TCR beta chain comes out of a study of blood T cell repertoires in COVID-19. Study context: The samples span acute and convalescent COVID-19 from the United States, Italy and Spain. The analysed material was cDNA or gDNA that came from T cells, B-cell-depleted T cells, or PBMCs.

Trimming removed 8 bases at V and 4 bases at J, with 14 bases between. The CDR3 covers 13 residues. Germline V gives CDR1 SGHNT, CDR2 YENEEA. Method: immunoSEQ multiplex PCR; TCRdb's copy keeps in-frame clones and lacks some. The sample records 200,000 to 300,000 clones, approximately 85% being singletons. Seattle patients were enrolled during active infection and followed longitudinally. The chain joins TRBV11-3 to TRBJ1-1; D unresolved. The specimen was peripheral blood. The receptor was isolated from a woman aged 80 or older with COVID-19, enrolled during active disease. CDR3 protein: CASSKTRLTEAFF. The CDR3 nucleotides are TGTGCCAGCTCAAAGACCCGACTCACTGAAGCTTTCTTT.